This T cell receptor beta chain was retrieved from a study of monozygotic twins with inflammatory bowel disease. About this clonotype itself: Its antigen is currently unknown.

Findings of the study overall: Patients with IBD had less TCRbeta diversity (inverse Simpson) than their healthy co-twins.

The CDR3 extends over 15 amino acids. CDR1 and CDR2 from the germline V gene are MDHEN and SYDVKM. TCRalpha and TCRbeta cDNA was put through two nested PCRs of about 15 and 9 cycles. From its re-call of the 5' RACE reads, TCRdb lists each CDR3 protein once, without DNA. Listed are about 350,000 distinct CDR3 sequences; 2% falls within the top ten. J is TRBJ2-1 and V is TRBV28; the TCRdb D gene call, TRBD2, has no DNA to confirm it. Material for sequencing was blood. This clonotype was obtained from a human donor with ulcerative colitis or Crohn's disease, or a healthy co-twin of an affected twin (not recorded which). CDR3 residues: CASSWGTSGRNEQFF.